The 6 T cell receptor beta chains below were found in one sample sequenced in a study of vaccination effects on CD4 cells after COVID-19. Libraries were prepared by immunoSEQ multiplex PCR; TCRdb keeps only in-frame clonotypes and omits some of them. The sample holds roughly 55,000 clones; roughly 78% are singletons and the top ten take just under 2%. No cognate antigen is known for these TCRs. ViraFEST assay sequencing came after antigen-specific CD4+ T cells were expanded with viral peptide pools. Isolation of CD4+ T cells took place after approximately 10 days of culture. As their vaccination, participants received two doses of either BNT162b2 or mRNA-1273. The sequences come from CD4+ T cells from PBMCs cultured with HCoV-OC43 spike peptides, collected after COVID-19 vaccination. Subset: HCoV-OC43 spike overlapping peptide pool stimulation. Receptors originate from a human donor who received a COVID-19 vaccine.

The rearrangement links TRBV19 to TRBJ2-2; 10 nucleotides align to TRBD2. There are 14 residues in the CDR3. Germline loops: CDR1 LNHDA, CDR2 SQIVND (reference sequence). The junction had 2 bases not matched to a gene; V was cut back by 5 bases and J by 5 bases. The DNA for the CDR3 is TGTGCCAGTAGTTTAGCGGGGGGAACCGGGGAGCTGTTTTTT. It encodes CASSLAGGTGELFF.

The chain joins TRBV25-1 to TRBJ1-4, with TRBD1 as a possible D gene (5 bases). CDR1 and CDR2 (germline): MGHDK, SYGVNS. This CDR3 has 13 residues. V shed 7 bases and J shed 5 bases, with 11 bases lying between them. CDR3 loop: CASNRDLNEKLFF. The CDR3 region has the DNA TGTGCCAGCAACCGGGACCTAAATGAAAAACTGTTTTTT.

This clone was observed a handful of times. This chain uses TRBV25-1 with TRBJ2-2; no firm D call. V shed 1 base and J shed 5 bases, with 11 bases lying between them. Germline lookup yields CDR1 MGHDK and CDR2 SYGVNS. The CDR3 is made up of 15 amino acids. As DNA, the CDR3 is TGTGCCAGCAGTGAATTGGGCGCAATAACCGGGGAGCTGTTTTTT. Its translation is CASSELGAITGELFF.

This sequence joins TRBV7-2 and TRBJ2-7; TRBD2 is a possible D gene (7 bases). CDR1 and CDR2 from the germline V gene are SGHTA and FQGNSA. The CDR3 has 15 amino acids. Trimming left V 1 base short and J 0 bases short, with 10 bases between. The CDR3 DNA follows: TGTGCCAGCAGCTTAGTGGGGGGGCCCTCCTACGAGCAGTACGTC. Protein: CASSLVGGPSYEQYV.

DNA for the CDR3: TGTGCCTGGAGCCCGACAGGGCCTTTCTATGGCTACACCTTC. Protein: CAWSPTGPFYGYTF. The chain employs TRBV30 and TRBJ1-2; 7 bases are a match to TRBD1. Germline V lookup: CDR1 GTSNPN, CDR2 SVGIG (reference sequence). V lost 3 bases and J lost 4; bases outside the gene matches: 8. This CDR3 comprises 14 residues. The variable domain in full, with the rest retrieved from reference TRBV30 and TRBJ1-2, is SQTIHQWPATLVQPVGSPLSLECTVEGTSNPNLYWYRQAAGRGLQLLFYSVGIGQISSEVPQNLSASRPQDRQFILSSKKLLLSDSGFYLCAWSPTGPFYGYTFGSGTRLTVV.

The chain recombines TRBV28 with TRBJ1-5, with TRBD1 matching 9 bases. Germline values: CDR1 MDHEN, CDR2 SYDVKM. The CDR3 is 15 residues long. V lost 2 bases to trimming and J lost 4 bases; unmatched junction nucleotides: 3. The CDR3 nucleotides are TGTGCCAGCAGTTTAGATGGACAGGGGAATCAGCCCCAGCATTTT. It yields the protein CASSLDGQGNQPQHF.